These T cell receptor beta chains were read from a single sample in a study of T cells in Graves' hyperthyroidism and ophthalmopathy. MiXCR, applied by TCRdb to the multiplex PCR reads, yields one record per CDR3 protein. The data contain roughly 350,000 distinct CDR3 sequences, about 15% of them singletons. The sequencing sample was made of blood. The receptors originated from a young woman with Graves' hyperthyroidism. Both conserved end residues are part of each CDR3. The D gene is left open where the match is weak. Size is omitted from some rows. Given values are once, few, many or a class for expanded clones.

few,TRBD1,TRBV7-8,TRBJ2-2,CASSQETGANTGELFF,TGTGCCAGCAGCCAAGAGACAGGGGCCAACACCGGGGAGCTGTTTTTT
many,.,TRBV20-1,TRBJ2-1,CRGGKPNNEQFF,TGCAGGGGGGGTAAGCCCAACAATGAGCAGTTCTTC
many,.,TRBV20-1,TRBJ2-1,CSARGQYLTGGQFF,TGCAGTGCTAGGGGACAGTACCTAACGGGGGGGCAGTTCTTC
many,.,TRBV6-5,TRBJ2-5,CASSYPPDRREETQYF,TGTGCCAGCAGTTACCCACCAGACAGGCGGGAGGAGACCCAGTACTTC
few,TRBD2,TRBV28,TRBJ2-3,CASSGTSGKNTQYF,TGTGCCAGCAGCGGGACTAGCGGGAAAAATACGCAGTATTTT
many,.,TRBV7-2,TRBJ1-5,CASSLGGRQPQHF,TGTGCCAGCAGCTTAGGGGGACGCCAGCCCCAGCATTTT
many,.,TRBV5-1,TRBJ2-7,CASSLMQGGASVNEQYF,TGCGCCAGCAGCTTGATGCAGGGAGGTGCTTCAGTTAACGAGCAGTACTTC
many,.,TRBV3-1,TRBJ2-5,CASAGPLGETQYF,TGTGCCAGCGCAGGGCCGCTAGGGGAGACCCAGTACTTC
few,.,TRBV29-1,TRBJ2-4,CSVAPGGGNIQYF,TGCAGCGTTGCCCCAGGAGGAGGGAACATTCAGTACTTC
.,.,TRBV6-5,TRBJ2-7,CASSLRSGFDEQYF,TGTGCCAGCAGTTTGAGGTCAGGGTTCGACGAGCAGTACTTC
few,TRBD1,TRBV20-1,TRBJ1-1,CSAHDRAMNTEAFF,TGCAGTGCGCACGACAGGGCGATGAACACTGAAGCTTTCTTT
many,.,TRBV20-1,TRBJ2-1,CSATSPNSYNEQFF,TGCAGTGCCACTTCCCCGAACTCCTACAATGAGCAGTTCTTC
.,TRBD1,TRBV5-1,TRBJ1-3,CASSLEDRPSGNTIYF,TGCGCCAGCAGCTTGGAGGACAGGCCGTCCGGAAACACCATATATTTT
many,TRBD1,TRBV30,TRBJ2-2,CAWGTGGSGELFF,TGTGCCTGGGGGACAGGAGGAAGCGGGGAGCTGTTTTTT
few,.,TRBV19,TRBJ2-7,CASSIVQGAGYEQYF,TGTGCCAGTAGTATCGTACAGGGAGCCGGCTACGAGCAGTACTTC
many,.,TRBV12-3/TRBV12-4,TRBJ2-5,CASKGWETQYF,TGTGCCAGCAAGGGTTGGGAGACCCAGTACTTC
.,.,TRBV20-1,TRBJ2-2,CSARPHMSGELFF,TGCAGTGCTAGACCTCATATGTCCGGGGAGCTGTTTTTT
many,.,TRBV11-2,TRBJ2-1,CASSFPEASVNEQFF,TGTGCCAGCAGCTTCCCCGAGGCGAGCGTCAATGAGCAGTTCTTC
many,TRBD2,TRBV6-2/TRBV6-3,TRBJ2-7,CASSYGGGSYEQYF,TGTGCCAGCAGTTACGGCGGGGGGTCCTACGAGCAGTACTTC
few,.,TRBV7-9,TRBJ2-5,CASRNRSVTQYF,TGTGCCAGCAGGAACCGATCGGTGACCCAGTACTTC
.,.,TRBV20-1,TRBJ2-3,CSAPAAGGVDTQYF,TGCAGTGCTCCGGCCGCCGGGGGCGTAGATACGCAGTATTTT
few,.,TRBV6-1,TRBJ2-1,CASSDSYNEQFF,TGTGCCAGCAGTGACTCCTACAATGAGCAGTTCTTC
few,.,TRBV28,TRBJ2-3,CASSEGGPGDTQYF,TGTGCCAGCAGCGAGGGAGGCCCCGGAGATACGCAGTATTTT
few,.,TRBV11-2,TRBJ2-2,CASRTREHRPGELFF,TGTGCCAGCAGGACTCGGGAACACAGGCCCGGGGAGCTGTTTTTT
.,.,TRBV30,TRBJ2-1,CAWSPVPYINEQFF,TGTGCCTGGAGTCCCGTACCCTACATTAATGAGCAGTTCTTC
many,.,TRBV6-2/TRBV6-3,TRBJ2-1,CASSSMEGNEQFF,TGTGCCAGCAGTTCGATGGAGGGCAATGAGCAGTTCTTC
.,.,TRBV6-2/TRBV6-3,TRBJ1-5,CASGLPPDQPQHF,TGTGCCAGCGGTTTACCGCCGGATCAGCCCCAGCATTTT
many,TRBD1,TRBV12-3/TRBV12-4,TRBJ1-2,CASSVNRDRAGYTF,TGTGCCAGCAGTGTAAACCGGGACAGGGCTGGCTACACCTTC
many,.,TRBV28,TRBJ2-7,CASKGTFYEQYF,TGTGCCAGCAAAGGGACATTCTACGAGCAGTACTTC
many,TRBD2,TRBV7-8,TRBJ2-3,CASSRTSGRGDTQYF,TGTGCCAGCAGCCGGACTAGCGGGAGAGGAGATACGCAGTATTTT
.,.,TRBV6-2/TRBV6-3,TRBJ2-2,CATGDSPNTGELFF,TGTGCCACGGGGGACTCCCCGAACACCGGGGAGCTGTTTTTT
.,.,TRBV14,TRBJ2-7,CASSQEGIIQGTSYEQYF,TGTGCCAGCAGCCAAGAGGGGATCATTCAAGGCACCTCCTACGAGCAGTACTTC
many,TRBD1,TRBV12-3/TRBV12-4,TRBJ1-1,CASWTGLSKNTEAFF,TGTGCCAGCTGGACAGGCCTATCCAAGAACACTGAAGCTTTCTTT
few,.,TRBV7-2,TRBJ2-7,CASSSPGREQYF,TGTGCCAGCAGCTCCCCAGGGAGAGAGCAGTACTTC
few,.,TRBV11-2,TRBJ2-7,CASSLGTERYEQYF,TGTGCCAGCAGCTTAGGCACCGAGAGATACGAGCAGTACTTC
many,.,TRBV2,TRBJ1-1,CASSEARREGAFF,TGTGCCAGCAGTGAAGCGCGGAGGGAGGGAGCTTTCTTT
.,.,TRBV12-3/TRBV12-4,TRBJ1-2,CASSVSSLDYGYTF,TGTGCCAGCAGTGTGAGCTCTCTGGACTATGGCTACACCTTC
.,.,TRBV5-4,TRBJ2-2,CASSTGHNTGELFF,TGTGCCAGCAGCACAGGACACAACACCGGGGAGCTGTTTTTT
many,.,TRBV7-8,TRBJ2-3,CASSLVQGADTQYF,TGTGCCAGCAGCTTAGTCCAAGGGGCAGATACGCAGTATTTT
.,TRBD2,TRBV24-1,TRBJ2-2,CATSDAHGGANTGELFF,TGTGCCACCAGTGATGCCCACGGGGGGGCGAACACCGGGGAGCTGTTTTTT
many,TRBD1,TRBV6-1,TRBJ2-5,CASSQRTGDGETQYF,TGTGCCAGCAGTCAACGGACAGGGGATGGGGAGACCCAGTACTTC
many,.,TRBV5-5,TRBJ2-1,CASSLEYLAYNEQFF,TGTGCCAGCAGCTTGGAATATTTAGCCTACAATGAGCAGTTCTTC
.,TRBD1,TRBV5-1,TRBJ1-5,CASSLETGLQPQHF,TGCGCCAGCAGCTTGGAGACAGGGCTTCAGCCCCAGCATTTT
once,TRBD1,TRBV4-3,TRBJ2-1,CASSQHPGTGNPNEQFF,TGCGCCAGCAGCCAACATCCCGGGACAGGGAACCCCAATGAGCAGTTCTTC
many,.,TRBV12-3/TRBV12-4,TRBJ1-2,CASSSLANYGYTF,TGTGCCAGCAGTTCACTAGCTAACTATGGCTACACCTTC
many,TRBD1,TRBV28,TRBJ1-1,CASRAQGRSPEAFF,TGTGCCAGCAGAGCACAGGGGCGAAGTCCTGAAGCTTTCTTT
few,.,TRBV9,TRBJ1-3,CASSGPSSGNTIYF,TGTGCCAGCAGCGGCCCGTCCTCTGGAAACACCATATATTTT